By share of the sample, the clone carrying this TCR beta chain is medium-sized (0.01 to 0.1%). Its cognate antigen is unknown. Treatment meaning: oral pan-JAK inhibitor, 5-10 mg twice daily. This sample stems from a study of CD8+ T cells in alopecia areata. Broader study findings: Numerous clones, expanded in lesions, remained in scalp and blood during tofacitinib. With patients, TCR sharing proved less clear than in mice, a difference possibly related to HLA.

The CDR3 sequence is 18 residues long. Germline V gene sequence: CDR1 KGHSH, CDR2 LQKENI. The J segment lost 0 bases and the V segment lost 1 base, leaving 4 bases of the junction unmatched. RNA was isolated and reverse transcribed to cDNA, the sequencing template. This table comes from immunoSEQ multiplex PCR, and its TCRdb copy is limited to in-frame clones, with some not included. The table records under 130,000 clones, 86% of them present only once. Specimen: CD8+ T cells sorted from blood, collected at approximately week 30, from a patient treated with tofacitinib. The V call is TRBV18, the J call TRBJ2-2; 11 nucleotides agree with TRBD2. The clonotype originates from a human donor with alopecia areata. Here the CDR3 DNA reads TGTGCCAGCTCACCACGGCTAGCGGGAGGCCCGAACACCGGGGAGCTGTTTTTT. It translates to CASSPRLAGGPNTGELFF.